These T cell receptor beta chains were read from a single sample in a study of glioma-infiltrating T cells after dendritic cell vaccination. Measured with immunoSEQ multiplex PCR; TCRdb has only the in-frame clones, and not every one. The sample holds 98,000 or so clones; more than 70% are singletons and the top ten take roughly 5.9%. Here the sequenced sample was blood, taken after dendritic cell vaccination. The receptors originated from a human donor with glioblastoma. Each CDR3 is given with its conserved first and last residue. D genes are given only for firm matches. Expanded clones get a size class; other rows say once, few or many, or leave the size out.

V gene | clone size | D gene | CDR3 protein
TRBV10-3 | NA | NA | CAISAQGSNEKLFF
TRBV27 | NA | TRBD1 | CASSPPGQGLRGRTGELFF
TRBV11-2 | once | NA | CASSPRAGSYNEQFF
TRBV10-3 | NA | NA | CAISEGVLSTDTQYF
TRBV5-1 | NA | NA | CASSLAGNQETQYF
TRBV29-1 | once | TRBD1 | CSVEDRPYGYTF
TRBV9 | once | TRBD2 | CASSASLAGAGPLPGTQYF
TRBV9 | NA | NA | CASSASADTQYF
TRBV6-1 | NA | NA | CASRGQVNTGELFF
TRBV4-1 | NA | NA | CASSQDMGRGITDTQYF
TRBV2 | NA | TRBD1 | CASDIEQGTGELFF
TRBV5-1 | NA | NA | CASSLVAGTGNTGELFF
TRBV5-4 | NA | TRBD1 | CASSLGGDRGLYEQYF
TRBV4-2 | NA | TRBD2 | CASSQAGLAGAPWQGEQYF
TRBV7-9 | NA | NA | CASSQDTYNEQFF
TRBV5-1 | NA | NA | CASSPGHRGLNSPLHF
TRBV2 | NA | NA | CASSPGGAGDTIYF
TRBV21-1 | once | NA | CASSKSLVSEAFF
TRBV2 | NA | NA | CASSVAELRSPLHF
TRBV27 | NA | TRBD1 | CASSTTGGWGSFKTQYF
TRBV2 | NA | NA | CASSDRILGTEAFF
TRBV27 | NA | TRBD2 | CASKREGLGLTDTQYF
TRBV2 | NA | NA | CASSVEGRSSYEQYF
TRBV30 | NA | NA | CAWSQLEFANTGELFF
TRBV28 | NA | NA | CASLGVAAHNEQFF
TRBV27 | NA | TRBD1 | CASSNRQGYWETQYF
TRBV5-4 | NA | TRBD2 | CASRSGTSEYNEQFF
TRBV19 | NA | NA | CASSIAGTFYGYTF
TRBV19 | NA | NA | CASTQGRWDANYGYTF
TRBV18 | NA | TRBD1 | CASSPWTGEETQYF
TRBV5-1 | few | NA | CASSLRRAGANVLTF
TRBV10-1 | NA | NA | CASSESGGGSPLHF
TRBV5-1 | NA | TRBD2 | CASSLASGRASNTQYF
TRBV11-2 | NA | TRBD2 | CASSTSGSQIYEQYF
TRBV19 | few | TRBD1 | CASNRDSSGNTIYF
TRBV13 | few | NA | CASSFGVASYEQYF
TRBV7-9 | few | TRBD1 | CASSLSGTGAGETQYF
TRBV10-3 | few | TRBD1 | CAISRQGDTEAFF
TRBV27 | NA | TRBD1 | CASSFRAGGNGYTF
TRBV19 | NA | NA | CASRKGRGYEQYF